This T cell receptor beta chain emerged from a study of CD8 T cells in ankylosing spondylitis. This clonotype was seen more than once but under ten times. TCRdb analysed the 5' RACE reads with MiXCR anew, one entry per CDR3 protein. The table shows 310,000 or so distinct CDR3 sequences, with around 18% occurring only once. Trimming took 1 base from V and 6 from J, leaving 13 bases between them. The CDR3 sequence is 15 residues long. CDR1 is LGHDT and CDR2 is YNNKEL in the germline V gene (reference sequence). The TCR comes from a male donor with ankylosing spondylitis or in good health (not recorded which). The specimen was blood, either unsorted or a sorted T cell fraction (not recorded which). This chain connects TRBV3-1 to TRBJ2-1; D possibly uses TRBD1 or TRBD2 (5 bases each). CDR3 loop: CASSQGFGGGNEQFF. In nucleotides, the CDR3 is TGTGCCAGCAGCCAAGGATTCGGTGGGGGCAATGAGCAGTTCTTC.